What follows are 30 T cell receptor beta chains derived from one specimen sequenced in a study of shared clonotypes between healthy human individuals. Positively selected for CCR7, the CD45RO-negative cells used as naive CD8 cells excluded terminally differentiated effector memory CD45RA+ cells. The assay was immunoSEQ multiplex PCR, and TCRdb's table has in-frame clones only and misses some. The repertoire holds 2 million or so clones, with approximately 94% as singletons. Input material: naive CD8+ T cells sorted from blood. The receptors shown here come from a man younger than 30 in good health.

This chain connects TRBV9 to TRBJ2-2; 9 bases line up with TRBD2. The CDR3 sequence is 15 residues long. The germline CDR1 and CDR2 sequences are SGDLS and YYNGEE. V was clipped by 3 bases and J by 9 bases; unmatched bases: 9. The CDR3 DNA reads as TGTGCCAGCAGCGCGTCGTGGCTAGCGGGACGGGAGCTGTTTTTT. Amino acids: CASSASWLAGRELFF.

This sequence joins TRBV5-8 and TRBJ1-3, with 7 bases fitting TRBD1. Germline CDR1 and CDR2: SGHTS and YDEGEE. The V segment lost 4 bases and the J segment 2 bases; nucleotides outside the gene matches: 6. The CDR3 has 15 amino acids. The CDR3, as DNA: TGTGCCAGCAGCCGGGACAGTACAGCTGGAAACACCATATATTTT. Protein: CASSRDSTAGNTIYF.

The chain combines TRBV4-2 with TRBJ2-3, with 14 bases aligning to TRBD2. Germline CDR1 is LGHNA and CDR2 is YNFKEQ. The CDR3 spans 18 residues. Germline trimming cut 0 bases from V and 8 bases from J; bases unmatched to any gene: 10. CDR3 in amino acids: CASSQEKRLAGGLGTQYF. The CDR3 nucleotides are TGTGCCAGCAGCCAAGAAAAGCGACTAGCGGGGGGGCTTGGTACGCAGTATTTT.

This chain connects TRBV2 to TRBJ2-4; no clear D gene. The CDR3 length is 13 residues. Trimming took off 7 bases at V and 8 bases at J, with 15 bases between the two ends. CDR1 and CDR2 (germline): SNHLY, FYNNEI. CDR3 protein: CASTPRSQDIQYF. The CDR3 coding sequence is TGTGCCAGCACCCCCAGGTCCCAAGACATTCAGTACTTC.

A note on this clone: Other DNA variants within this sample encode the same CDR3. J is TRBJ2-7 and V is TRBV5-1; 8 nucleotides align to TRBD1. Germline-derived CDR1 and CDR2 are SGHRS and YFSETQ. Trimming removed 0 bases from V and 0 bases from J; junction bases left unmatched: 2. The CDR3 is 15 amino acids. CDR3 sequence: CASSLGTGSSYEQYF. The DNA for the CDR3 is TGCGCCAGCAGCTTGGGGACAGGGAGCTCCTACGAGCAGTACTTC.

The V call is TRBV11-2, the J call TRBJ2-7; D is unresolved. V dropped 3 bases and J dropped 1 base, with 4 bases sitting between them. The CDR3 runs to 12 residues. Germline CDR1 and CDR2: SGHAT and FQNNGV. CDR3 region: CASSFKSYEQYF. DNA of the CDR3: TGTGCCAGCAGCTTCAAGTCCTACGAGCAGTACTTC. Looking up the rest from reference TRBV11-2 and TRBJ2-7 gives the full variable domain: EAGVAQSPRYKIIEKRQSVAFWCNPISGHATLYWYQQILGQGPKLLIQFQNNGVVDDSQLPKDRFSAERLKGVDSTLKIQPAKLEDSAVYLCASSFKSYEQYFGPGTRLTVT.

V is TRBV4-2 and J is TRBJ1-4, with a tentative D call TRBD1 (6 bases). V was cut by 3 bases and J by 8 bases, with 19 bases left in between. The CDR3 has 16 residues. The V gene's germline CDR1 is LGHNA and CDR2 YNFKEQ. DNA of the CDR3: TGTGCCAGCAGCCACCTAGCAGGGGAAGAAGAGGAAAAACTGTTTTTT. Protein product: CASSHLAGEEEEKLFF.

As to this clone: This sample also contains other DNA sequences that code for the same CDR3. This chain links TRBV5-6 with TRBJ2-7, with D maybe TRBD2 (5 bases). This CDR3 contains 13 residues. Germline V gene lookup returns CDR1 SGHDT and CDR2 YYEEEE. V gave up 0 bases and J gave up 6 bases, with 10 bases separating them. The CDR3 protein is CASSLASGGEQYF. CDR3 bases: TGTGCCAGCAGCTTGGCTTCCGGAGGCGAGCAGTACTTC.

The CDR3 loop reads CASSFRLGGDSYNEQFF. The DNA of the CDR3 is TGTGCCAGCAGTTTCCGATTGGGGGGGGACTCCTACAATGAGCAGTTCTTC. J is TRBJ2-1 and V is TRBV27; 7 positions agree with TRBD2. The CDR3 runs to 17 residues. The germline V gene has CDR1 MNHEY and CDR2 SMNVEV (reference sequence). Losses at the gene ends were 3 bases for V and 0 bases for J; bases not matched to a gene: 8.

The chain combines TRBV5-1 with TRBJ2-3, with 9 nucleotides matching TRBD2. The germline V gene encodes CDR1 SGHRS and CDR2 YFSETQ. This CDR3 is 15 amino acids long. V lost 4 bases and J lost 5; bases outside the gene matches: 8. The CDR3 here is CASSPRTSDRDTQYF. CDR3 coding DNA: TGCGCCAGCAGCCCAAGGACTAGCGACAGAGATACGCAGTATTTT.

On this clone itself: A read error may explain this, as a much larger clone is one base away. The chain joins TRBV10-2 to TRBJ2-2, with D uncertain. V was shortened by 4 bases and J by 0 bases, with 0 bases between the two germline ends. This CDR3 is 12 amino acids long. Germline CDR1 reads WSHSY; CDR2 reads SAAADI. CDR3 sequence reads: CASSANTGELFF. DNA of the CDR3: TGCGCCAGCAGTGCGAACACCGGGGAGCTGTTTTTT.

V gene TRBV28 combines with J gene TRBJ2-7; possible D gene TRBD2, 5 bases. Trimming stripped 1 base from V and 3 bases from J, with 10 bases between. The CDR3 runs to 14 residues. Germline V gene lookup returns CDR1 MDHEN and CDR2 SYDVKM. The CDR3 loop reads CASSLYTGVYEQYF. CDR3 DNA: TGTGCCAGCAGTTTATATACCGGGGTCTACGAGCAGTACTTC. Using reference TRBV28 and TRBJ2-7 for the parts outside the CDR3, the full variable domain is DVKVTQSSRYLVKRTGEKVFLECVQDMDHENMFWYRQDPGLGLRLIYFSYDVKMKEKGDIPEGYSVSREKKERFSLILESASTNQTSMYLCASSLYTGVYEQYFGPGTRLTVT.

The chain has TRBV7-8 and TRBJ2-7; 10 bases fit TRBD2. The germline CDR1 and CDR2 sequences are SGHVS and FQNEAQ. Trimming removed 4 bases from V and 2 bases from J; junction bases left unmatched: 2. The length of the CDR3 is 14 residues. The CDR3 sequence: CASSSAGGAYEQYF. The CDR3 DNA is TGTGCCAGCAGCTCAGCGGGAGGGGCCTACGAGCAGTACTTC.

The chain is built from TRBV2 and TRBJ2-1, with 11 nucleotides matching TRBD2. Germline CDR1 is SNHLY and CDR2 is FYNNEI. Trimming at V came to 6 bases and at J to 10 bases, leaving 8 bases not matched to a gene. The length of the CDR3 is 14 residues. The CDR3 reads CASSAKGLAEEQFF. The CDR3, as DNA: TGTGCCAGCAGCGCCAAGGGACTAGCGGAAGAGCAGTTCTTC.

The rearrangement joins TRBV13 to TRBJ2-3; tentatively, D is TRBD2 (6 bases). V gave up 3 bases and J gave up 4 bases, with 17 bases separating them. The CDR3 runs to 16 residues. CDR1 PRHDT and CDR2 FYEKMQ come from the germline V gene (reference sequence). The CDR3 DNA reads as TGTGCCAGCAGCTTGGCGGGACCCCCAACGGCAGATACGCAGTATTTT. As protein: CASSLAGPPTADTQYF.

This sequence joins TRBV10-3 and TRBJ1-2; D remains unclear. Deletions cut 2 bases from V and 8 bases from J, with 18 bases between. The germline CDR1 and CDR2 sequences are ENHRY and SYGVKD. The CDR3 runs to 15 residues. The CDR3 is CAISEEVVDKAGYTF. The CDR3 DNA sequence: TGTGCCATCAGTGAGGAGGTAGTCGATAAGGCCGGCTACACCTTC.

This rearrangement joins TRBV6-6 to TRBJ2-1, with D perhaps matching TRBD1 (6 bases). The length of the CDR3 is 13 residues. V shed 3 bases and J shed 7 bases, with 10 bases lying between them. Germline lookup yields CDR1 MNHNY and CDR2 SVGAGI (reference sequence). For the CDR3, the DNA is TGTGCCAGCAGTTATATACAGGGTAATGAGCAGTTCTTC. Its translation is CASSYIQGNEQFF.

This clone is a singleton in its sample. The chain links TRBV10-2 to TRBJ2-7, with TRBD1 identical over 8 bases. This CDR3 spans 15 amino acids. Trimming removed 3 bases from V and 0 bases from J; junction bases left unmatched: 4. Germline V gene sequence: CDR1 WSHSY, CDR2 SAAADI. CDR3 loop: CASSDDRGLSYEQYF. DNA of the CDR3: TGCGCCAGCAGTGATGACAGGGGTCTCTCCTACGAGCAGTACTTC.

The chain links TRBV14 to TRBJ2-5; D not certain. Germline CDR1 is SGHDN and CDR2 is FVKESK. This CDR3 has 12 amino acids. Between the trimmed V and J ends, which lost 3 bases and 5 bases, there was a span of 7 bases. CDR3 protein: CASSQGRETQYF. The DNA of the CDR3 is TGTGCCAGCAGCCAGGGAAGGGAGACCCAGTACTTC.

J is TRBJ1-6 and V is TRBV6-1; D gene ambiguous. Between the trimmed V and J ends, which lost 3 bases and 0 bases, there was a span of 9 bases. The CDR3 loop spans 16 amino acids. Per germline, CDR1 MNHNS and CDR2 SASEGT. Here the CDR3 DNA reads TGTGCCAGCAGTGAGCCGGTCAACTCCTATAATTCACCCCTCCACTTT. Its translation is CASSEPVNSYNSPLHF.

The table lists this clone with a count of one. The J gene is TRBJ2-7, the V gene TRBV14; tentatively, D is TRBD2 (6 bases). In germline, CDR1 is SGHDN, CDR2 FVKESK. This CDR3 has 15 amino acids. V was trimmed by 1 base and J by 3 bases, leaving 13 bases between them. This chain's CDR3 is CASSQARGALYEQYF. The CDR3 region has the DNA TGTGCCAGCAGCCAAGCCCGCGGGGCCCTCTACGAGCAGTACTTC. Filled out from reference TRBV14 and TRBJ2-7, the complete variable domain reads EAGVTQFPSHSVIEKGQTVTLRCDPISGHDNLYWYRRVMGKEIKFLLHFVKESKQDESGMPNNRFLAERTGGTYSTLKVQPAELEDSGVYFCASSQARGALYEQYFGPGTRLTVT.

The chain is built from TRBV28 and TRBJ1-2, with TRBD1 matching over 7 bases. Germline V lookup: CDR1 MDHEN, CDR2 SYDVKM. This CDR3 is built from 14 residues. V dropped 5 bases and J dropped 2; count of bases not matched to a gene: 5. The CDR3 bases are TGTGCCAGCAGTCCCGGGACAGTAAACTATGGCTACACCTTC. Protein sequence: CASSPGTVNYGYTF.

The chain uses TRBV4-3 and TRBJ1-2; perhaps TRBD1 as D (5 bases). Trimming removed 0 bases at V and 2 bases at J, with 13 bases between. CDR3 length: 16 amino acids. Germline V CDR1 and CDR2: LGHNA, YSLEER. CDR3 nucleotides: TGCGCCAGCAGCCAAGATGTCGGGACGGTGAACTATGGCTACACCTTC. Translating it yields CASSQDVGTVNYGYTF.

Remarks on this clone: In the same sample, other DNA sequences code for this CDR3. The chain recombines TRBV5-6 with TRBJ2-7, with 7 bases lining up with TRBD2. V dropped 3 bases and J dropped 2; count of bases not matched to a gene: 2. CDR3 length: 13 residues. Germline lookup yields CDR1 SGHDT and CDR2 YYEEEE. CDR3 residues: CASSWAGAYEQYF. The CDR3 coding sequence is TGTGCCAGCAGCTGGGCGGGGGCCTACGAGCAGTACTTC.

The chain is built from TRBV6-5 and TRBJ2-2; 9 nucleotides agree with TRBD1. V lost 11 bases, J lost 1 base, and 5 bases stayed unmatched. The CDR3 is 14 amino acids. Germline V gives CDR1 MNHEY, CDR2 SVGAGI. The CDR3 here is CAAGQGLNTGELFF. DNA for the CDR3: TGTGCCGCAGGACAGGGGTTGAACACCGGGGAGCTGTTTTTT.

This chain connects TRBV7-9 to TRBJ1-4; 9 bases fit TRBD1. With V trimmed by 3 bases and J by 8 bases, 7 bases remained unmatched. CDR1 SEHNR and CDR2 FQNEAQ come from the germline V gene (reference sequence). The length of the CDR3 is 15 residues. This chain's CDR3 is CASSLLQGAQEKLFF. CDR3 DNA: TGTGCCAGCAGCTTGCTACAGGGGGCCCAGGAAAAACTGTTTTTT. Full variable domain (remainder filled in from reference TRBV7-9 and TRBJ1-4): DTGVSQNPRHKITKRGQNVTFRCDPISEHNRLYWYRQTLGQGPEFLTYFQNEAQLEKSRLLSDRFSAERPKGSFSTLEIQRTEQGDSAMYLCASSLLQGAQEKLFFGSGTQLSVL.

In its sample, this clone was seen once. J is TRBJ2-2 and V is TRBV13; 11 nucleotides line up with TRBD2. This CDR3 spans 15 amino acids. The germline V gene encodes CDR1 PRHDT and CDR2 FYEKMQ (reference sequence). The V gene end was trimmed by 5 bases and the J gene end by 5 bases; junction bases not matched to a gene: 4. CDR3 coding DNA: TGTGCCAGCAGCGGGGGACTAGCGGTTACCGGGGAGCTGTTTTTT. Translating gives CASSGGLAVTGELFF.

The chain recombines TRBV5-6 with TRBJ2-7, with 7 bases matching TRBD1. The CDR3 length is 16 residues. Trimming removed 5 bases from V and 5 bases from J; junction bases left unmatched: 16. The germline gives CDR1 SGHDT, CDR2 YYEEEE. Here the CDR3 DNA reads TGTGCCAGCAGACTACAAGGACAGGTAAAGCCCGACGAGCAGTACTTC. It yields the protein CASRLQGQVKPDEQYF.

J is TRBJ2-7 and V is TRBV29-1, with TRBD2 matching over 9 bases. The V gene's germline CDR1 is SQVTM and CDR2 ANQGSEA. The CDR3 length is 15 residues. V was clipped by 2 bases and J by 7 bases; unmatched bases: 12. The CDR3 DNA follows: TGCAGCGTTGAAAGGGAGTCTAGCGGGATGGAGGAGCAGTACTTC. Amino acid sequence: CSVERESSGMEEQYF.

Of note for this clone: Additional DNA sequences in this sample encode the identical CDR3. This chain's CDR3 is CASSFVGGDYEQYF. DNA for the CDR3: TGTGCCAGCAGTTTCGTAGGGGGCGACTACGAGCAGTACTTC. The chain recombines TRBV28 with TRBJ2-7, with TRBD1 matching 7 bases. Germline V gene lookup returns CDR1 MDHEN and CDR2 SYDVKM. The CDR3 consists of 14 residues. The V gene end was trimmed by 3 bases and the J gene end by 3 bases; junction bases not matched to a gene: 5.